This T cell receptor (beta chain) was identified in a study of blood T cell repertoires in COVID-19 (dated by TCRdb to about 2020). For the wider study: The collaborator samples originated in the United States, Italy and Spain and spanned the acute and convalescent phases of COVID-19. The material from the prospective study consisted of cDNA or gDNA derived from T cells, B-cell-depleted T cells, or PBMCs. Subjects who had been exposed to COVID-19, were actively infected with it, or had recovered from it provided the deeply sampled blood TCRbeta repertoires that made up the dataset. The repertoires were made available in a free public database intended to serve as a resource for research on the immune response to SARS-CoV-2. Samples came from the ongoing ImmuneRACE study (first 160 participants) plus 1,254 subjects from 6 global collaborators. The sample metadata nearly always contained a de-identified subject ID, COVID-19 status, age in years and sex. HLA class I and class II types, where available, came from metadata supplied by the sample provider rather than from assay-based typing. General study outcomes and caveats: Clinical and demographic metadata were provided uncurated, with the amount varying by source and participant.

The immunoSEQ Assay, a bias-controlled multiplex PCR, was used to amplify TCRbeta CDR3 regions from genomic DNA. Under the source paper's analysis protocol: Within the assay, amplification of reference gene primers was used to estimate how many nucleated cells each sample contained. To quantify the absolute abundance of each unique TCRbeta CDR3 rearrangement, sequence reads were collapsed and filtered. For each sample, productive Simpson clonality was calculated as the square root of Simpson's diversity index across productive rearrangements. TCRdb stores this immuneACCESS table with in-frame sequences only. Part of the clones is absent; in the studies checked, under half of the shortfall reflects unresolved V genes, and no reason is known for the rest. V, J and clone size derive from that table, while D and trimming were established from the DNA sequence. The sample data list roughly 500,000 clones, and approximately 88% of these were observed just once. The ten largest account for 1.8% of the sample.

A distance of 15 bases separates the germline ends of V and J, which lose 10 bases and 6 bases respectively. CDR1 MNHEY and CDR2 SVGAGI are derived from the germline V gene. The CDR3 starts with the cysteine, ends with the phenylalanine, and has 13 residues. Solely the CDR3 DNA is kept, with 39 bases framed from the first base. Enrolling through a virtual design, the prospective study's participants ranged in age from roughly 18 to 95 years and lived across roughly 24 United States geographic areas. In the prospective study, cohorts were assigned on the basis of participant-reported clinical history obtained from a screening survey and a study questionnaire. Recovered participants in ImmuneRACE Cohort 3 were defined by two consecutive negative NP/OP PCR tests, clearance by a healthcare professional, or resolution of symptoms. In the prospective study, mobile phlebotomists collected whole blood, serum and a nasopharyngeal or oropharyngeal swab from each participant. Over an approximately two-month period, participants in the prospective study had the option of providing additional blood draws and questionnaires. Blood samples from the prospective study were shipped frozen or at room temperature prior to DNA extraction.

Points on this clone: What antigen it recognizes has not been identified. Qualities for individual bases were not recorded, and no much larger clone is one base off.

Sequencing input: PBMCs or T cells enriched from blood (not recorded which). The V and J segments used are TRBV6-5 and TRBJ2-2, and perhaps TRBD1 as D gene, on 6 matching bases. The TCR sequence derives from a middle-aged woman who had recovered from COVID-19. Here is the DNA: TGTGCCACAGGGGTGAGGGGCCCCGGGGAGCTGTTTTTT. Its coded protein is CATGVRGPGELFF.